The rows below give T cell receptor beta chains drawn from one sample of a study of read filtering for tumor transcriptome and immune sequencing. TCRdb redid the calling of the reads with MiXCR, one entry per CDR3 protein. The repertoire holds some 39,000 distinct CDR3 sequences, with 14% as singletons. Sequenced sample: a population of CD138-negative cells sorted from bone marrow. The source of these receptors is a donor over 35 with multiple myeloma. Each CDR3 is given with its conserved first and last residue. A D gene is named only where the DNA matches it firmly. Clone size is not always given. Where it is, it says once, few, many or a class for expanded clones.

. 15 TRBJ1-1 TRBD1 TRBV5-1 CASSLGRTGPIEAFF TGCGCCAGCAGCCTAGGCCGGACAGGACCTATTGAGGCTTTCTTT
many 16 TRBJ2-2 TRBD1 TRBV11-2 CASSFTWTGDTGELFF TGTGCCAGCAGTTTCACCTGGACAGGGGACACCGGGGAGCTGTTTTTT
. 16 TRBJ2-1 . TRBV12-3/TRBV12-4 CASTFIIGTALVEQFF TGTGCCAGCACTTTTATAATCGGGACCGCTTTGGTTGAGCAGTTCTTC
many 13 TRBJ1-1 . TRBV7-3 CASSLLGVTEAFF TGTGCCAGCAGCCTGTTGGGCGTCACTGAAGCTTTCTTT
many 14 TRBJ1-2 TRBD1 TRBV30 CAWSYFGTGGDYTF TGTGCCTGGAGTTACTTTGGGACAGGGGGAGACTACACCTTC
many 11 TRBJ1-1 . TRBV6-5 CASTWETEAFF TGTGCCAGCACCTGGGAGACTGAAGCTTTCTTT
few 14 TRBJ2-3 TRBD2 TRBV6-5 CASTSGGYTDTQYF TGTGCCAGCACTAGCGGGGGGTACACAGATACGCAGTATTTT
many 15 TRBJ2-5 TRBD2 TRBV11-2 CASSYSGALGETQYF TGTGCCAGCAGCTATAGCGGGGCCCTAGGGGAGACCCAGTACTTC
. 14 TRBJ2-5 . TRBV7-2 CASSLRTLQETQYF TGTGCCAGCAGCCTGAGGACGTTACAAGAGACCCAGTACTTC
many 17 TRBJ2-1 TRBD1 TRBV10-3 CAISDRDRGESFNKQFF TGTGCCATCAGTGACAGGGACAGGGGGGAAAGTTTCAATAAGCAGTTCTTC
. 15 TRBJ2-1 TRBD2 TRBV28 CASRLWRGEYNEQFF TGTGCCAGCAGGCTATGGCGGGGGGAATACAATGAGCAGTTCTTC
many 15 TRBJ1-1 . TRBV19 CASSPRQVSNTEAFF TGTGCCAGTAGTCCGAGACAGGTCTCGAACACTGAAGCTTTCTTT
many 12 TRBJ2-7 . TRBV5-6 CASSLSSYEQYF TGTGCCAGCAGCTTGAGTTCCTACGAGCAGTACTTC
many 14 TRBJ2-2 . TRBV7-3 CASRDTANTGELFF TGTGCCAGCAGAGATACCGCGAACACCGGGGAGCTGTTTTTT
many 15 TRBJ1-1 . TRBV6-1 CASGGLMGLNTEAFF TGTGCCAGCGGTGGACTCATGGGGCTAAACACTGAAGCTTTCTTT
many 14 TRBJ2-3 . TRBV11-2 CASSLVVGADTQYF TGTGCCAGCAGCTTAGTGGTGGGTGCCGATACGCAGTATTTT
many 16 TRBJ1-5 . TRBV12-3/TRBV12-4 CASSPRGAGAYQPQHF TGTGCCAGCAGTCCCCGTGGGGCAGGGGCGTACCAGCCCCAGCATTTT
many 13 TRBJ1-1 TRBD1 TRBV7-3 CASSVSRGTEAFF TGTGCCAGCAGCGTCAGCAGGGGGACTGAAGCTTTCTTT
many 17 TRBJ1-4 . TRBV12-3/TRBV12-4 CASSPRGRSATNEKLFF TGTGCCAGCAGTCCCCGCGGACGGTCTGCAACTAATGAAAAACTGTTTTTT
. 15 TRBJ2-2 TRBD2 TRBV5-1 CASSEGLPNTGELFF TGCGCCAGCAGCGAGGGACTACCAAACACCGGGGAGCTGTTTTTT
many 16 TRBJ2-3 . TRBV7-2 CASSYGQLPSTDTQYF TGTGCCAGCAGCTACGGACAGTTACCTAGCACAGATACGCAGTATTTT
. 15 TRBJ1-1 TRBD1 TRBV7-2 CASSTGVPMNTEAFF TGTGCCAGCTCAACAGGGGTCCCCATGAACACTGAAGCTTTCTTT
many 12 TRBJ2-7 . TRBV27 CASSRNSYEQYF TGTGCCAGCAGTCGAAACAGCTACGAGCAGTACTTC
many 15 TRBJ1-5 TRBD1 TRBV6-5 CASRRGQGANQPQHF TGTGCCAGCAGAAGAGGACAGGGGGCGAATCAGCCCCAGCATTTT
many 13 TRBJ2-3 . TRBV29-1 CSAWAGMTDTQYF TGCAGCGCCTGGGCGGGGATGACAGATACGCAGTATTTT
many 13 TRBJ1-4 . TRBV15 CATSRTFNEKLFF TGTGCCACCAGCAGGACCTTTAATGAAAAACTGTTTTTT
medium-sized 17 TRBJ2-1 . TRBV12-3/TRBV12-4 CASSWGIPRGGGNEQFF TGTGCCAGCAGCTGGGGGATACCTCGCGGGGGCGGGAATGAGCAGTTCTTC
many 14 TRBJ1-5 TRBD1 TRBV20-1 CSAIDREGKQPQHF TGCAGTGCAATAGACAGGGAGGGAAAGCAGCCCCAGCATTTT
many 13 TRBJ2-7 . TRBV3-1 CASSQVEGSEQYF TGTGCCAGCAGCCAAGTAGAGGGGTCCGAGCAGTACTTC